This T cell receptor beta chain appears in the sequencing data of a study of Ad26.COV2.S vaccination and SARS-CoV-2 variants. Treatment indicated: some 20 received Ad26.COV2.S at low or high dose, single or two shots; roughly five received placebo; per-sample allocation not given. Samples were taken on day 63 after the first vaccine or placebo injection. V lost 3 bases and J lost 0, with 6 bases in between. Germline V gives CDR1 SEHNR, CDR2 FQNEAQ (reference sequence). The CDR3 extends over 13 amino acids. Some clones are missing from TCRdb's copy, which holds only in-frame ones; the method was immunoSEQ multiplex PCR. This table has more than 250,000 clones, 70% to 90% appearing once.

Sequences were derived from peripheral blood, sampled in a trial of Ad26.COV2.S vaccine versus placebo. The genes are TRBV7-9 and TRBJ2-7; D unresolved. This sequence was found in a person aged 18-65 years who received the Ad26.COV2.S COVID-19 vaccine or a placebo. CDR3 in amino acids: CASSFYNSYEQYF. DNA of the CDR3: TGTGCCAGCAGCTTTTATAACTCCTACGAGCAGTACTTC.